These 30 T cell receptor beta chains were sequenced from one sample in a study of blood T cells in healthy people across ages. The use of a sample-barcoded 5' primer and a J-beta primer mix characterized a second PCR of about 7 to 12 cycles. MiXCR, applied by TCRdb to the 5' RACE reads, yields one record per CDR3 protein. The sample has roughly 930,000 distinct CDR3 sequences; around 48% are singletons. The specimen sequenced was blood. The receptors here all came from a man aged 30 to 39 in good health.

The V call is TRBV5-1, the J call TRBJ2-6, with 8 bases aligning to TRBD1. The ends lost 5 bases at V and 4 bases at J; junction bases unmatched: 14. This CDR3 region has 18 residues. The germline V gene has CDR1 SGHRS and CDR2 YFSETQ. CDR3 loop: CASRPGVRQGTGANVLTF. CDR3 bases: TGCGCCAGCAGGCCTGGGGTTAGACAGGGGACAGGGGCCAACGTCCTGACTTTC.

This clonotype was picked up a small number of times. This sequence joins TRBV29-1 and TRBJ2-1, with D possibly being TRBD2 (7 bases). Deletions cut 6 bases from V and 7 bases from J, with 16 bases between. The CDR3 is 13 amino acids. Germline loops: CDR1 SQVTM, CDR2 ANQGSEA. Here the CDR3 DNA reads TGCAGCGTCCGCGAACGGGGGGCAAATGAGCAGTTCTTC. Protein product: CSVRERGANEQFF.

J is TRBJ1-2 and V is TRBV12-3 or TRBV12-4; possibly TRBD1 for D (6 bases). The CDR3 is made up of 14 amino acids. The V gene lost 3 bases and the J gene lost 4 bases, with 12 bases spanning the gap. The CDR3 spells CASSFGGRAYGYTF. The CDR3 bases are TGTGCCAGCAGTTTCGGGGGGCGCGCCTATGGCTACACCTTC.

Only a few counts were recorded for this clonotype. The chain joins TRBV5-1 to TRBJ1-2; D is unresolved. V shed 0 bases and J shed 7 bases, with 10 bases lying between them. Germline CDR1 is SGHRS and CDR2 is YFSETQ. This CDR3 contains 13 residues. CDR3 DNA: TGCGCCAGCAGCTTGGTTGCGCAAGTTGGCTACACCTTC. It codes for CASSLVAQVGYTF.

This rearrangement joins TRBV24-1 to TRBJ1-2; TRBD1 agrees at 8 bases. Per germline, CDR1 KGHDR and CDR2 SFDVKD. The CDR3 extends over 12 amino acids. V lost 9 bases, J lost 11 bases, and 10 bases stayed unmatched. The CDR3 region is CATARTGNGYTF. The CDR3 bases are TGTGCCACCGCCCGGACAGGGAACGGTTACACCTTC.

This clonotype has only a few counts. Written as DNA, the CDR3 is TGTGCCAGCAGCTACCATCCGGGACTAGCACGAGAGACCCAGTACTTC. This gives the protein CASSYHPGLARETQYF. This chain connects TRBV7-2 to TRBJ2-5, with 9 bases matching TRBD2. The CDR3 has 16 residues. The V and J ends lost 4 bases and 4 bases, in that order; junction bases with no gene match: 10. The germline V gene encodes CDR1 SGHTA and CDR2 FQGNSA.

The V and J genes are TRBV29-1 and TRBJ2-5; 9 nucleotides line up with TRBD1. With V trimmed by 7 bases and J by 3 bases, 6 bases remained unmatched. Germline values: CDR1 SQVTM, CDR2 ANQGSEA. This CDR3 spans 13 amino acids. The CDR3 is CSGQDRGKETQYF. The CDR3 DNA sequence: TGCAGCGGCCAGGACAGGGGAAAAGAGACCCAGTACTTC. Supplemented by reference TRBV29-1 and TRBJ2-5, the full variable domain reads SAVISQKPSRDICQRGTSLTIQCQVDSQVTMMFWYRQQPGQSLTLIATANQGSEATYESGFVIDKFPISRPNLTFSTLTVSNMSPEDSSIYLCSGQDRGKETQYFGPGTRLLVL.

This clonotype was found a few times. V and J are TRBV28 and TRBJ2-3; D might be TRBD2 (5 bases). V lost 6 bases and J 1 base, leaving 14 bases between the germline ends. The CDR3 has 15 residues. CDR1 MDHEN and CDR2 SYDVKM come from the germline V gene. The chain's CDR3 is CASSSPRAGTDTQYF. CDR3 in DNA: TGTGCCAGCAGCTCGCCGCGGGCGGGCACAGATACGCAGTATTTT.

This chain links TRBV7-9 with TRBJ2-3; either TRBD1 or TRBD2 may fit D (6 bases each). The CDR3 runs to 12 residues. The germline gives CDR1 SEHNR, CDR2 FQNEAQ (reference sequence). The V gene lost 1 base and the J gene lost 13 bases, with 12 bases spanning the gap. CDR3 sequence reads: CASSLGSGGKYF. CDR3 coding DNA: TGTGCCAGCAGCTTAGGTTCCGGGGGCAAGTATTTT.

J is TRBJ1-6 and V is TRBV7-3; D perhaps matches TRBD1 (5 bases). Trimming removed 4 bases from V and 9 bases from J, with 16 bases in between. Germline assignment: CDR1 SGHTA and CDR2 FQGTGA. This CDR3 has 15 residues. CDR3 nucleotides: TGTGCCAGCAGCTCTCAAGGGGCCTGGAGTTCACCCCTCCACTTT. It encodes CASSSQGAWSSPLHF.

This clonotype was counted a few times. The genes are TRBV2 and TRBJ2-5; either TRBD1 or TRBD2 may supply D (5 bases each). Germline assignment: CDR1 SNHLY and CDR2 FYNNEI. With 7 bases removed from V and 0 bases from J, the gap between germline ends came to 9 bases. The CDR3 contains 13 residues. The DNA for the CDR3 is TGTGCCAGCAAGGGGACGGACCAAGAGACCCAGTACTTC. This codes for CASKGTDQETQYF.

V gene TRBV6-6 combines with J gene TRBJ2-2; TRBD1 matches 12 bases. This CDR3 is built from 16 residues. Germline V gene sequence: CDR1 MNHNY, CDR2 SVGAGI (reference sequence). The ends lost 10 bases at V and 0 bases at J; junction bases unmatched: 6. The CDR3 protein is CATRGTGGANTGELFF. The CDR3 DNA reads TGTGCCACTCGGGGGACAGGGGGCGCGAACACCGGGGAGCTGTTTTTT.

This chain uses TRBV6-2 or TRBV6-3 with TRBJ2-5, with 7 bases aligning to TRBD2. The J call may be faulty, since TRBJ2-7 better matches the DNA end. This CDR3 comprises 14 residues. Looked up from germline, CDR1 is MNHEY and CDR2 is SVGEGT. This CDR3 reads CASSDRTRRHEQYF. Here the CDR3 DNA reads TGTGCCAGCAGTGATAGGACTAGGAGACACGAGCAGTACTTC.

The genes are TRBV7-2 and TRBJ1-2; maybe TRBD1 (5 bases). CDR1 and CDR2 (germline): SGHTA, FQGNSA. This CDR3 region has 14 residues. V was trimmed by 0 bases and J by 4 bases, leaving 9 bases between them. This chain's CDR3 is CASSLADSGYGYTF. In nucleotides, the CDR3 is TGTGCCAGCAGCTTAGCAGACAGCGGCTATGGCTACACCTTC.

CDR3 region: CASTSGRTDTQYF. The CDR3 nucleotides are TGTGCCAGCACGTCGGGGCGCACAGATACGCAGTATTTT. The chain links TRBV7-9 to TRBJ2-3; tentatively, D is TRBD1 or TRBD2 (5 bases each). Germline V gene data show CDR1 as SEHNR and CDR2 as FQNEAQ (reference sequence). The V and J ends lost 7 bases and 1 base respectively, with 9 bases between them. CDR3 length: 13 residues.

V is TRBV20-1 and J is TRBJ2-7; 9 bases align to TRBD2. The J segment lost 0 bases and the V segment lost 1 base, leaving 10 bases of the junction unmatched. Per germline, CDR1 DFQATT and CDR2 SNEGSKA (reference sequence). The length of the CDR3 is 17 residues. Written as DNA, the CDR3 is TGCAGTGCTAGAGGGGGGGTCCGTAGCGGGGGCTCCTACGAGCAGTACTTC. Translated: CSARGGVRSGGSYEQYF.

In its sample, this clonotype was seen a few times. The chain combines TRBV29-1 with TRBJ1-2, with D maybe TRBD1 (5 bases). The CDR3 runs to 12 residues. V gave up 7 bases and J gave up 7 bases, with 16 bases separating them. CDR1 SQVTM and CDR2 ANQGSEA come from the germline V gene. The CDR3 region has the DNA TGCAGCGCCCGTAGTCAGGGAGGTGGCTACACCTTC. This translates into CSARSQGGGYTF.

The rearrangement uses TRBV20-1 and TRBJ2-3; TRBD2 matches at 9 bases. The CDR3 totals 18 residues. Germline V gives CDR1 DFQATT, CDR2 SNEGSKA (reference sequence). V dropped 0 bases and J dropped 2; count of bases not matched to a gene: 12. CDR3 bases: TGCAGTGCTAGAGATCCGGATGCTAGCGGGGCCTCCACAGATACGCAGTATTTT. It codes for CSARDPDASGASTDTQYF.

The V call is TRBV12-3 or TRBV12-4, the J call TRBJ1-2; 10 bases align to TRBD1. The CDR3 consists of 15 residues. V lost 6 bases to trimming and J lost 4 bases; unmatched junction nucleotides: 8. CDR3 loop: CASRAGTGEGYGYTF. In DNA form, the CDR3 reads TGTGCCAGCAGGGCCGGGACAGGGGAAGGCTATGGCTACACCTTC.

The V gene is TRBV20-1, the J gene TRBJ1-4; D call uncertain. The germline CDR1 and CDR2 sequences are DFQATT and SNEGSKA (reference sequence). The CDR3 runs 17 residues. With 5 bases removed from V and 0 bases from J, the gap between germline ends came to 19 bases. The CDR3 sequence is CSARAPSVSTTNEKLFF. CDR3 nucleotides: TGCAGTGCTCGGGCGCCCAGTGTGTCCACAACTAATGAAAAACTGTTTTTT.

This clonotype showed up just a few times. The CDR3 DNA reads as TGCGCCAGCAGCCAAGGGACAGATATTTACGAGCAGTACTTC. It codes for CASSQGTDIYEQYF. The rearrangement uses TRBV4-1 and TRBJ2-7, with a weak D call TRBD1 (6 bases). V lost 1 base and J 4 bases, leaving 11 bases between the germline ends. The CDR3 totals 14 residues. Germline-derived CDR1 and CDR2 are MGHRA and YSYEKL.

This clonotype was recorded a few times. The chain links TRBV4-3 to TRBJ2-1, with 10 bases matching TRBD2. CDR1 and CDR2 from the germline V gene are LGHNA and YSLEER. The CDR3 is made up of 17 amino acids. Trimming at V came to 4 bases and at J to 1 base, leaving 7 bases not matched to a gene. CDR3 coding DNA: TGCGCCAGCAGCCTATCGCTAGCGGGGGCATCCTACAATGAGCAGTTCTTC. This codes for CASSLSLAGASYNEQFF.

This clonotype was found a few times. A much more abundant neighbour one base away suggests this may be a read error. This rearrangement joins TRBV9 to TRBJ2-5; 7 nucleotides line up with TRBD1. V was pared by 2 bases and J by 11 bases, with 15 bases of the junction left unmatched. Germline V gene lookup returns CDR1 SGDLS and CDR2 YYNGEE. The CDR3 has 15 residues. DNA of the CDR3: TGTGCCAGCAGCGTCCGACCCGAGGGGGCCGATGAGCAGTACTTC. As protein: CASSVRPEGADEQYF.

The CDR3 region is CASSPKTDRAFF. For the CDR3, the DNA is TGTGCCAGCAGTCCCAAGACAGATCGAGCTTTCTTT. The J gene is TRBJ1-1, the V gene TRBV12-3 or TRBV12-4; a weak D match, TRBD1 (5 bases). With 5 bases removed from V and 10 bases from J, the gap between germline ends came to 14 bases. This CDR3 region has 12 residues.

The chain is built from TRBV6-1 and TRBJ2-5, with D possibly called TRBD1 or TRBD2 (5 bases each). Looked up from germline, CDR1 is MNHNS and CDR2 is SASEGT. Trimming cost V 2 bases and J 0 bases, with 13 bases left between them. The CDR3 covers 16 residues. The CDR3 nucleotides are TGTGCCAGCAGTGAATACCGGGGACCGTACCAAGAGACCCAGTACTTC. Translating gives CASSEYRGPYQETQYF.

This clonotype was detected only a few times. The V gene is TRBV9, the J gene TRBJ2-5; no firm D call. The V gene's germline CDR1 is SGDLS and CDR2 YYNGEE. This CDR3 contains 13 residues. Trimming removed 0 bases at V and 11 bases at J, with 14 bases between. CDR3 nucleotides: TGTGCCAGCAGCGTAGGTGGAACAACGGAGCAGTACTTC. This translates into CASSVGGTTEQYF.

CDR3 region: CASSQVRGIYNEQFF. The CDR3 nucleotides read TGCGCCAGCAGCCAAGTGCGGGGAATTTACAATGAGCAGTTCTTC. This chain uses TRBV4-3 with TRBJ2-1; weak D call: TRBD2 (6 bases). The CDR3 consists of 15 residues. Deletions cut 1 base from V and 4 bases from J, with 11 bases between. The germline V gene encodes CDR1 LGHNA and CDR2 YSLEER.

The chain joins TRBV2 to TRBJ2-5; 7 bases align to TRBD2. V trimming: 4 bases; J trimming: 11 bases; junction bases outside the gene matches: 19. In germline, CDR1 is SNHLY, CDR2 FYNNEI. This CDR3 contains 16 residues. Here the CDR3 DNA reads TGTGCCAGCAGTGGCCAACTAGCGCCTAACCCGAATGAGCAGTACTTC. This sequence encodes CASSGQLAPNPNEQYF.

This clonotype was observed a few times. The rearrangement uses TRBV7-9 and TRBJ2-1, with D uncertain. CDR1 and CDR2 from the germline V gene are SEHNR and FQNEAQ (reference sequence). Trimming pared 1 base from V and 15 bases from J, leaving 13 bases between. This CDR3 contains 12 residues. CDR3 in amino acids: CASSLDGRTGFF. The CDR3 nucleotides are TGTGCCAGCAGCTTAGACGGCCGCACGGGGTTCTTC.

V gene TRBV29-1 combines with J gene TRBJ2-3, with no clear D. V shed 7 bases and J shed 2 bases, with 19 bases lying between them. Germline loops: CDR1 SQVTM, CDR2 ANQGSEA. The CDR3 has 15 residues. The CDR3 DNA is TGCAGCGCCCTACAAGAATCCGCGTACACAGATACGCAGTATTTT. This sequence encodes CSALQESAYTDTQYF.